The clone carrying this T cell receptor beta chain came up many times. This specimen belongs to a study of identical twins. From the 5' RACE reads, TCRdb called clonotypes with MiXCR, one entry per CDR3 protein. This table has about 690,000 distinct CDR3 sequences, roughly 6.2% appearing once. Sequencing was performed on naive T cells sorted from blood. This receptor was identified in a man between 18 and 29 years old in good health.

DNA for the CDR3: TGTGCCAGCAGCTTAGGGAACATGAACACTGAAGCTTTCTTT. This codes for CASSLGNMNTEAFF. The V gene is TRBV7-6, the J gene TRBJ1-1; no firm D call. Trimming stripped 1 base from V and 0 bases from J, with 6 bases between. Germline CDR1 and CDR2: SGHVS and FNYEAQ. This CDR3 is 14 amino acids long.